This passage covers 19 T cell receptor beta chains from one sample sequenced in a study of cytomegalovirus exposure and HLA in healthy donors. 60 Vbeta and 13 Jbeta primers were used in PCR. Repertoires were generated with immunoSEQ multiplex PCR, while TCRdb's copy carries only in-frame clones and drops some. The sample lists around 120,000 clones, nearly 65% occurring once. Sample: PBMCs. These receptors were obtained from a man between 35 and 55 years old in good health and CMV-seropositive.

This clone was seen a handful of times. The chain joins TRBV6-5 to TRBJ1-4; TRBD1 matches at 12 bases. The CDR3 runs to 15 residues. Trimming took 0 bases from V and 8 from J; bases not matched to a gene: 1. Looked up from germline, CDR1 is MNHEY and CDR2 is SVGAGI. CDR3 sequence: CASSYSGTGGEKLFF. The CDR3 DNA is TGTGCCAGCAGTTACTCCGGGACAGGGGGCGAAAAACTGTTTTTT.

The rearrangement joins TRBV2 to TRBJ2-1, with D perhaps TRBD1 (6 bases). Germline CDR1 reads SNHLY; CDR2 reads FYNNEI. CDR3 length: 13 amino acids. Between the trimmed V and J ends, which lost 3 bases and 8 bases, there was a span of 11 bases. The CDR3: CASSDSSGDEQFF. CDR3 DNA sequence: TGTGCCAGCAGTGACTCATCAGGGGATGAGCAGTTCTTC.

The chain recombines TRBV28 with TRBJ2-1, with a tentative D call TRBD2 (6 bases). The CDR3 runs to 14 residues. Trimming took off 7 bases at V and 3 bases at J, with 13 bases between the two ends. Germline V CDR1 and CDR2: MDHEN, SYDVKM. In nucleotides, the CDR3 is TGTGCCAGCACCCTTAGCGGAAGCTACAATGAGCAGTTCTTC. It codes for CASTLSGSYNEQFF.

J is TRBJ2-7 and V is TRBV27; 9 bases match TRBD1. The CDR3 extends over 15 amino acids. The V segment lost 3 bases and the J segment 6 bases; nucleotides outside the gene matches: 9. Germline-derived CDR1 and CDR2 are MNHEY and SMNVEV (reference sequence). The CDR3 region is CASSFGDRVSIEQYF. The CDR3 DNA sequence: TGTGCCAGCAGTTTTGGGGACAGGGTTAGTATCGAGCAGTACTTC.

The rearrangement uses TRBV2 and TRBJ2-3; 7 positions agree with TRBD1. There are 13 residues in the CDR3. J gave up 5 bases and V 6 bases, and 5 bases lay outside the gene matches. Germline CDR1 reads SNHLY; CDR2 reads FYNNEI. CDR3 bases: TGTGCCAGCAGAACAGGGGCTGGAGATACGCAGTATTTT. Protein product: CASRTGAGDTQYF.

This sequence joins TRBV7-9 and TRBJ2-2; no definite D call. CDR3 length equals 16 residues. V was clipped by 2 bases and J by 4 bases, with 14 bases between them. The V gene's germline CDR1 is SEHNR and CDR2 FQNEAQ (reference sequence). CDR3 loop: CASSLFSTAGTGELFF. DNA for the CDR3: TGTGCCAGCAGCTTATTCTCCACCGCCGGCACCGGGGAGCTGTTTTTT.

The chain couples TRBV9 to TRBJ1-5; unclear D gene. Germline CDR1 SGDLS, CDR2 YYNGEE. V was pared by 5 bases and J by 0 bases, with 18 bases between. The CDR3 loop spans 17 amino acids. The CDR3 loop reads CASSAGSGRYSNQPQHF. CDR3 in DNA: TGTGCCAGCAGTGCGGGATCAGGCCGTTATAGCAATCAGCCCCAGCATTTT.

The CDR3 region has the DNA TGTGCCAGCAGCTCATGGACAGGGGAACGCTACGAGCAGTACTTC. Translated, it gives CASSSWTGERYEQYF. This chain uses TRBV5-4 with TRBJ2-7; 9 bases fit TRBD1. Germline V gives CDR1 SGHNT, CDR2 YYREEE (reference sequence). The CDR3 covers 15 residues. Trimming took 3 bases from V and 3 from J; bases not matched to a gene: 7.

The chain joins TRBV12-5 to TRBJ1-1; TRBD1 matches 7 bases. The V and J ends lost 1 base and 0 bases, in that order; junction bases with no gene match: 8. This CDR3 is 17 amino acids long. Germline V gene lookup returns CDR1 LGHNT and CDR2 FRNRAP. The chain's CDR3 is CASGLGRDSWMNTEAFF. CDR3 sequence (DNA): TGTGCTAGTGGTTTGGGCCGGGACAGCTGGATGAACACTGAAGCTTTCTTT.

This clone appeared a few times. The chain carries TRBV15 and TRBJ2-7, with TRBD2 matching over 8 bases. Germline assignment: CDR1 LNHNV and CDR2 YYDKDF (reference sequence). Trimming took 0 bases from V and 1 from J; bases not matched to a gene: 2. The CDR3 runs 15 residues. The CDR3 coding sequence is TGTGCCACCAGCAGAGAAGCGGGAGAGTCCTACGAGCAGTACTTC. Its protein is CATSREAGESYEQYF.

This chain joins TRBV5-1 and TRBJ2-7; 8 bases are shared with TRBD1. There are 13 residues in the CDR3. The trim removed 4 bases at V and 2 bases at J, leaving 2 bases unmatched. Germline V gene data show CDR1 as SGHRS and CDR2 as YFSETQ. The CDR3 region has the DNA TGCGCCAGCAGCGAGACAGGGGCCTACGAGCAGTACTTC. This sequence encodes CASSETGAYEQYF.

This clone was observed a few times. This chain links TRBV27 with TRBJ2-7, with TRBD1 as a possible D gene (6 bases). Germline V lookup: CDR1 MNHEY, CDR2 SMNVEV (reference sequence). The CDR3 spans 15 residues. V was trimmed by 4 bases and J by 3 bases, leaving 16 bases between them. The chain's CDR3 is CASSSTSTGIYEQYF. The CDR3, as DNA: TGTGCCAGCAGTTCCACCTCCACAGGGATCTACGAGCAGTACTTC.

The CDR3 protein is CASSLDQGNTGELFF. CDR3 nucleotides: TGCGCCAGCAGCTTGGATCAGGGGAACACCGGGGAGCTGTTTTTT. J is TRBJ2-2 and V is TRBV5-1; D might be TRBD1 (5 bases). The CDR3 consists of 15 residues. Germline assignment: CDR1 SGHRS and CDR2 YFSETQ. V lost 0 bases and J 1 base, leaving 7 bases between the germline ends.

The V call is TRBV11-2, the J call TRBJ2-3, with 13 bases fitting TRBD2. J lost 6 bases, V lost 2 bases, and 8 bases had no gene match. CDR1 is SGHAT, CDR2 FQNNGV, per germline. The CDR3 is 17 residues long. Written as DNA, the CDR3 is TGTGCCAGCAGCTTACCGGGACTAGCGGGACCTCGGGATACGCAGTATTTT. Translation gives CASSLPGLAGPRDTQYF.

The genes are TRBV11-2 and TRBJ2-7; the D gene is possibly TRBD1 (6 bases). V gave up 5 bases and J gave up 2 bases, with 13 bases separating them. The CDR3 consists of 14 residues. Germline V gives CDR1 SGHAT, CDR2 FQNNGV. Here the CDR3 reads CASSPRDIAYEQYF. In DNA, the CDR3 is TGTGCCAGCAGCCCCCGGGACATCGCCTACGAGCAGTACTTC. Together with reference TRBV11-2 and TRBJ2-7, the CDR3 gives the full variable domain: EAGVAQSPRYKIIEKRQSVAFWCNPISGHATLYWYQQILGQGPKLLIQFQNNGVVDDSQLPKDRFSAERLKGVDSTLKIQPAKLEDSAVYLCASSPRDIAYEQYFGPGTRLTVT.

This chain joins TRBV2 and TRBJ1-3; 7 nucleotides align to TRBD1. Germline loops: CDR1 SNHLY, CDR2 FYNNEI. CDR3 length equals 19 residues. V shed 4 bases and J 0 bases; nucleotides not matched to a gene: 15. DNA for the CDR3: TGTGCCAGCAGTGTATTCCGGGACAGTCCCTTTATCTCTGGAAACACCATATATTTT. It is translated as CASSVFRDSPFISGNTIYF.

In its sample, this clone was seen once. The chain combines TRBV2 with TRBJ2-5, with TRBD2 matching 9 bases. V lost 11 bases to trimming and J lost 1 base; unmatched junction nucleotides: 8. This CDR3 is 14 amino acids long. Germline assignment: CDR1 SNHLY and CDR2 FYNNEI. The CDR3 DNA follows: TGTGCCTGCCGTAGCGGGGGAGCCCAAGAGACCCAGTACTTC. Its translation: CACRSGGAQETQYF.

The sample holds a few counts of this clone. CDR3 in amino acids: CASSFWTGDNYGYTF. The CDR3 DNA follows: TGTGCCAGCAGTTTCTGGACAGGGGATAACTATGGCTACACCTTC. The chain has TRBV27 and TRBJ1-2, with 9 bases matching TRBD1. J lost 1 base, V lost 3 bases, and 3 bases had no gene match. The CDR3 spans 15 residues. Germline V gene sequence: CDR1 MNHEY, CDR2 SMNVEV (reference sequence).

The gene calls are TRBV7-3 and TRBJ2-7; D is unclear. CDR1 and CDR2 from the germline V gene are SGHTA and FQGTGA. There are 13 residues in the CDR3. With 5 bases removed from V and 6 bases from J, the gap between germline ends came to 14 bases. CDR3 bases: TGTGCCAGCAGCCCAACCTACCAACTCGAGCAGTACTTC. Protein: CASSPTYQLEQYF.